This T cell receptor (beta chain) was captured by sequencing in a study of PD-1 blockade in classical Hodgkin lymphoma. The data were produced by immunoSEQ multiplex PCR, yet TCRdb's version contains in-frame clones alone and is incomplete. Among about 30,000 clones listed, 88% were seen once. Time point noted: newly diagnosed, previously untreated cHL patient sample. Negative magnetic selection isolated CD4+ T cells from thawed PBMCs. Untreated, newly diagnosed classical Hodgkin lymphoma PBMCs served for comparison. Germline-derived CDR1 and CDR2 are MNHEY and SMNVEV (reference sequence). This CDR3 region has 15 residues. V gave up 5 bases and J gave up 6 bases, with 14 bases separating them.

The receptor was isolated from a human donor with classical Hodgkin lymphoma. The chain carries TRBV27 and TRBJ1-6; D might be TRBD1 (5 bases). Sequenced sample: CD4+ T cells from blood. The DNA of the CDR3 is TGTGCCAGCAGTCCAGATCCGGGGACTAATTCACCCCTCCACTTT. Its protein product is CASSPDPGTNSPLHF.